The clone carrying this T cell receptor beta chain was recorded a few times. Its cognate antigen is unknown. This specimen comes from a study of human T cells and chemical hapten exposure. Study observations and caveats: Because all patients had alopecia, their immune responses might differ from healthy ones.

Stated time point: patch test 3, about 24 weeks after DPC sensitization. The treatment: therapeutic diphenylcyclopropenone sensitization with weekly scalp DPC. Total RNA was isolated from whole blood that had not been fractionated. Attachment of unique molecular identifiers to individual cDNA molecules was performed in the library. TCRdb re-called the RACE reads with MiXCR, one entry per CDR3 protein. The repertoire holds about 190,000 distinct CDR3 sequences, with approximately 26% as singletons. CDR1 is MDHEN and CDR2 is SYDVKM in the germline V gene. The V end was cut by 6 bases, the J end by 12 bases, with 14 bases between. CDR3 length: 11 amino acids.

The sequences come from whole blood, collected in connection with sensitization to the hapten diphenylcyclopropenone (DPC). The chain uses TRBV28 and TRBJ1-2; D may be TRBD1 (5 bases). The receptor's source is a middle-aged woman with alopecia areata. Some clones in this sample may be carry-over from other donors' samples. CDR3: CASRGIRDHTF. The DNA of the CDR3 is TGTGCCAGCAGGGGAATCAGGGACCACACCTTC.